This TCR beta chain was documented in a study of tumour-infiltrating T cells in Burkitt lymphoma (dated by TCRdb to the early 2020s). For the study in its entirety: All epidemiological subtypes of Burkitt lymphoma were represented in the cohort, which was made up of 82 patients. TCR repertoire data were compared against clinical outcome, and productive clonality predicted overall survival and progression-free survival independently of established prognostic factors such as age at diagnosis.

Trimming takes 0 bases from V and 6 bases from J, and the germline ends sit 12 bases apart. The CDR3 runs 16 residues from the cysteine to the phenylalanine. Only the CDR3 portion is preserved as DNA: 48 bases, with reading frame beginning at the first base. CDR1 is given as MNHNY and CDR2 as SVGAGI, both from the germline V gene (reference sequence). About this clone itself: There is no known antigen for this receptor. One base away there is no much larger clone; base qualities are not given.

The library came from the immunoSEQ multiplex PCR assay. TCRdb re-hosts the immuneACCESS table, in-frame sequences only. Its copies lack some clones; in the studies checked, an unresolved V gene accounts for under half of them, and the cause for the rest is not known. The sample contains around 50,000 clones, around 30% of them found a single time. 2.9% of the sample is in the top ten clones. Study-wide findings and limitations: Numerous Burkitt lymphoma patients were found to share several public clonotypes, a finding suggesting shared tumour neoantigen selection that is absent from diffuse large B-cell lymphoma.

This receptor was taken from a human donor with Burkitt lymphoma. Rearrangement joined TRBV6-6 to TRBJ1-6, with no confident D gene call. Sequencing used tumor tissue. The DNA is TGTGCCAGCAGTTACTCGTTGGAGGCCCCTAATTCACCCCTCCACTTT. Translated, it reads CASSYSLEAPNSPLHF.